Listed below are T cell receptor beta chains from one sample, sequenced in a study of T cells in localized non-small cell lung cancer. The table came from immunoSEQ multiplex PCR; TCRdb's copy has only in-frame clones and leaves some out. Seen here are about 40,000 clones, around 81% observed once, and the top ten hold less than 9.5%. The sequenced sample was peripheral blood mononuclear cells, obtained before any cancer treatment. These receptors were collected from a male donor aged 60 or over with stage II lung adenocarcinoma. Each CDR3 is given with its conserved first and last residue. D genes are given only for firm matches. Clone size appears in some rows only: once, few, many, or a class for an expanded clone.

v_call,clone_size,j_call,d_call,cdr3_nt,cdr3_aa
TRBV9,once,TRBJ1-3,TRBD1,TGTGCCAGCAGCCCCAGTGGGACAGGGGGCAACACCATATATTTT,CASSPSGTGGNTIYF
TRBV4-1,.,TRBJ1-2,.,TGCGCCAGCAGCCAAGATAGGGGAAATGGCTACACCTTC,CASSQDRGNGYTF
TRBV6-4,.,TRBJ2-7,.,TGTGCCAGCAGCGAGACATCATCATTAGGAGAGCAGTACTTC,CASSETSSLGEQYF
TRBV7-2,.,TRBJ1-1,TRBD1,TGTGCCAGCAGCTTAGCCTACGGACAGGCGGGACCGAGCACTGAAGCTTTCTTT,CASSLAYGQAGPSTEAFF
TRBV6-5,.,TRBJ2-3,.,TGTGCCAGCAGTTACTCGAGTGGTCTGAGAGTGGATACGCAGTATTTT,CASSYSSGLRVDTQYF
TRBV30,.,TRBJ1-1,.,TGTGCCTGGAGCCACAACGGGGGCAGGGCTTTCTTT,CAWSHNGGRAFF
TRBV4-1,.,TRBJ2-1,.,TGCGCCAGCAGCCTTGGGACAAGCAGGGGGCAGTTCTTC,CASSLGTSRGQFF
TRBV13,.,TRBJ2-3,.,TGTGCCAGCAGCCAGAAAGATACGCAGTATTTT,CASSQKDTQYF
TRBV29-1,.,TRBJ2-2,.,TGCAGCGTTGAAGGGGCGGTCGGGGAGCTGTTTTTT,CSVEGAVGELFF
TRBV7-6,.,TRBJ1-2,.,TGTGCCAGCAGCCCGTTCTCAGGGCTCTCTATCCTACCTAACTATGGCTACACCTTC,CASSPFSGLSILPNYGYTF
TRBV27,.,TRBJ2-2,TRBD2,TGTGCCAGCAGTTTTGTCCTAGCGGGAGGGACTGGGGAGCTGTTTTTT,CASSFVLAGGTGELFF
TRBV5-6,.,TRBJ1-1,.,TGTGCCAGCAGCTTACGGATTATTCCGACCACTGAAGCTTTCTTT,CASSLRIIPTTEAFF
TRBV30,once,TRBJ1-3,.,TGTGCCTGGAGTGTATTGCTCTCTGGAAACACCATATATTTT,CAWSVLLSGNTIYF
TRBV6-5,few,TRBJ2-7,.,TGTGCCAGCAGTACTACAGGGACGAGCTCCTACGAGCAGTACTTC,CASSTTGTSSYEQYF
TRBV14,.,TRBJ2-7,TRBD2,TGTGCCAGCAGCCAAGAAGCGGGAGGAGTTTACGAGCAGTACTTC,CASSQEAGGVYEQYF
TRBV11-2,.,TRBJ2-3,TRBD2,TGTGCCAGCAGCTTAGGAGCGGGAGAGCCAGATACGCAGTATTTT,CASSLGAGEPDTQYF
TRBV5-1,.,TRBJ2-7,TRBD2,TGCGCCAGCAGCCGAGGACTTAGCGGGAGCTCCTACGAGCAGTACTTC,CASSRGLSGSSYEQYF
TRBV2,once,TRBJ1-5,.,TGTGCCAGCAGGAGGGACAGCAATCAGCCCCAGCATTTT,CASRRDSNQPQHF
TRBV29-1,.,TRBJ1-1,.,TGCAGCGTTGATCTGTCAGGGAGAGCTTTCTTT,CSVDLSGRAFF
TRBV7-2,.,TRBJ2-1,TRBD1,TGTGCCAGCAGCTTAGCGGGACAGGGAAGCAATGAGCAGTTCTTC,CASSLAGQGSNEQFF
TRBV30,.,TRBJ1-1,.,TGTGCCTGGAGTGGCCGAAATTGGGGAACTGAAGCTTTCTTT,CAWSGRNWGTEAFF
TRBV5-1,.,TRBJ2-3,.,TGCGCCAGCAGCTCCCCCCAAGGGACCTACCGTTTCACAGATACGCAGTATTTT,CASSSPQGTYRFTDTQYF
TRBV18,.,TRBJ1-1,TRBD1,TGTGCCAGCTCATGGGGACAGATGAACACTGAAGCTTTCTTT,CASSWGQMNTEAFF
TRBV10-3,.,TRBJ2-1,TRBD1,TGTGCCATCCTAGGACAGGGGGCTTACAATGAGCAGTTCTTC,CAILGQGAYNEQFF
TRBV27,.,TRBJ2-3,.,TGTGCCAGCGCCGAAGGGTCAGATACGCAGTATTTT,CASAEGSDTQYF
TRBV28,.,TRBJ1-4,TRBD1,TGTGCCAGCAGACCCCCCCGGACAGGGACTCGGGGTAATGAAAAACTGTTTTTT,CASRPPRTGTRGNEKLFF
TRBV5-4,.,TRBJ1-4,TRBD1,TGTGCCAGCAGCCCTACGACAGGGGGCGCGACCGGGCGCGAAAAACTGTTTTTT,CASSPTTGGATGREKLFF
TRBV25-1,.,TRBJ1-1,TRBD1,TGTGCCAGCAGGGGCTCTGGACAGGGGGTATGGAACACTGAAGCTTTCTTT,CASRGSGQGVWNTEAFF
TRBV7-9,.,TRBJ2-7,.,TGTGCCAGCAGCCCAAGGCAGGGGTATCGCGAGCAGTACTTC,CASSPRQGYREQYF
TRBV5-5,.,TRBJ2-1,.,TGTGCCAGCAGGAGCTTCTCTAGTGCGTCCTACAATGAGCAGTTCTTC,CASRSFSSASYNEQFF
TRBV25-1,.,TRBJ1-1,.,TGTGCCAGCAGTGACCGGGGGAGGGGTGAAGCTTTCTTT,CASSDRGRGEAFF
TRBV29-1,.,TRBJ2-5,.,TGCAGCGCCCCGTGGGGGCGCGGGGAGACCCAGTACTTC,CSAPWGRGETQYF
TRBV2,.,TRBJ2-1,TRBD2,TGTGCCAGCAGGGAAACGACTAGCGGCAATGAGCAGTTCTTC,CASRETTSGNEQFF
TRBV6-6,.,TRBJ1-1,.,TGTGCCAGCAGTTACTCGCCAGCTCGCAACACTGAAGCTTTCTTT,CASSYSPARNTEAFF
TRBV4-1,.,TRBJ1-1,.,TGCGCCAGCAGCCTTTCCCTCGGGAGCAGGGCAACTGAAGCTTTCTTT,CASSLSLGSRATEAFF
TRBV28,.,TRBJ2-1,.,TGTGCCAGCAGTTTTCTGGACGAAGTTACCTACAATGAGCAGTTCTTC,CASSFLDEVTYNEQFF
TRBV6-5,.,TRBJ2-1,.,TGTGCCAGCAGTTCAGGGGTGGATGAGCAGTTCTTC,CASSSGVDEQFF
TRBV28,.,TRBJ1-5,.,TGTGCCAGCAGTTTAGGAGGGGCGAACAATCAGCCCCAGCATTTT,CASSLGGANNQPQHF
TRBV27,.,TRBJ2-3,.,TGTGCCAGCAGCAAGATTATTACAGGGACAGATACGCAGTATTTT,CASSKIITGTDTQYF
TRBV30,once,TRBJ2-1,TRBD1,TGTGCCTGGGAACCGGGACAGGGTTCCTACAATGAGCAGTTCTTC,CAWEPGQGSYNEQFF
TRBV5-6,few,TRBJ1-4,.,TGTGCCAGCAGCTCCCGGGGGCATAATGAAAAACTGTTTTTT,CASSSRGHNEKLFF
TRBV19,.,TRBJ1-1,.,TGTGCCAGTAGTATTGCGAGGGGCCCTGAAGCTTTCTTT,CASSIARGPEAFF
TRBV6-5,.,TRBJ1-5,.,TGTGCCAGCAGTTACTCAAGGAATCAGCCCCAGCATTTT,CASSYSRNQPQHF
TRBV28,.,TRBJ1-2,TRBD1,TGTGCCAGCAGTTCCTCCCTACACTGGACAGGGGGCTACACCTTC,CASSSSLHWTGGYTF
TRBV29-1,.,TRBJ1-5,TRBD1,TGCAGCGCTCGGGACAGCTCTTTGGAGCCCCAGCATTTT,CSARDSSLEPQHF
TRBV21-1,.,TRBJ2-3,.,TGTGCCAGCAACTCAGGACGGGACCGAAACACACAAATAACGCAGTATTTT,CASNSGRDRNTQITQYF